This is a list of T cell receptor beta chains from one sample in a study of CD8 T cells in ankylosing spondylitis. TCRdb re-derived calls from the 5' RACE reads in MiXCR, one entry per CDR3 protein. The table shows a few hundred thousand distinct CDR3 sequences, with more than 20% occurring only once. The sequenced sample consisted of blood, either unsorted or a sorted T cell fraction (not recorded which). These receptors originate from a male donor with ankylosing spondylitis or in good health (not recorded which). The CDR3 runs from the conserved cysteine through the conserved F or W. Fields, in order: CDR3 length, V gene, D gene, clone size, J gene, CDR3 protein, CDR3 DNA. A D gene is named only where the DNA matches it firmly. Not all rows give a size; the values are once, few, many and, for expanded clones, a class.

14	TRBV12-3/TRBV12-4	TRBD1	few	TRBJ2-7	CASSTGTGTYEQYF	TGTGCCAGCAGTACCGGGACAGGCACCTACGAGCAGTACTTC
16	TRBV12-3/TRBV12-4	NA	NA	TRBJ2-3	CASRKPGLGGRDTQYF	TGTGCCAGCAGGAAACCGGGACTGGGGGGTCGAGATACGCAGTATTTC
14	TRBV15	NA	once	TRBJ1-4	CATMGGVYNEKLFF	TGTGCCACCATGGGAGGAGTCTACAATGAAAAACTGTTTTTT
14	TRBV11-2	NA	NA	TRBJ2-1	CASSSGGLYNEQFF	TGTGCCAGCAGCTCAGGCGGCCTTTACAATGAGCAGTTCTTC
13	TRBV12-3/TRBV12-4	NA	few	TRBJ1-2	CASSSAGYGGYTF	TGTGCCAGCAGTTCTGCCGGGTACGGCGGCTACACCTTC
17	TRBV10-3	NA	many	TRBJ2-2	CATSNLPGHLNTGELFF	TGTGCCACCTCCAACCTACCGGGACACCTGAACACCGGGGAGCTGTTTTTT
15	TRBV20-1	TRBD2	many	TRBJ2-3	CSASPREGRTDTQYF	TGCAGTGCTAGCCCCCGGGAGGGGCGCACAGATACGCAGTATTTT
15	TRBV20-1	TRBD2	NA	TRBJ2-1	CSASPSGAPYNEQFF	TGCAGTGCTAGTCCTAGCGGGGCACCCTACAATGAGCAGTTCTTC
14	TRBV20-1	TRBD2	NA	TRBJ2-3	CSATLAGGKDTQYF	TGCAGTGCTACCTTAGCGGGGGGAAAAGATACGCAGTATTTT
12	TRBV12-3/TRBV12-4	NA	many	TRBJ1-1	CASSPLYTEAFF	TGTGCCAGCAGTCCGCTCTACACTGAAGCTTTCTTT
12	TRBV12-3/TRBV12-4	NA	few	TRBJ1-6	CASSLRGPYLHF	TGTGCCAGCAGTCTACGCGGGCCTTACCTCCACTTT
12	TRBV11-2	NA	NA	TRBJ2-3	CASSLLRDTQYF	TGTGCCAGCAGCTTACTGAGGGATACGCAGTATTTT
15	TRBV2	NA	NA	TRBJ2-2	CASSQGLVRTGELFF	TGTGCCAGCAGTCAGGGTCTAGTTCGGACCGGGGAGCTGTTTTTT
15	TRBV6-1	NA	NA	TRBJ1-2	CASSPDRGEDYGYTF	TGTGCCAGCAGTCCCGACCGGGGGGAAGACTATGGCTACACCTTC
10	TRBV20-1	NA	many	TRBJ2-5	CSANEETQYF	TGCAGTGCAAACGAAGAGACCCAGTACTTC
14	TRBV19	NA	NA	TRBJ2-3	CATMRQGGTDTQYF	TGTGCCACTATGCGCCAGGGAGGCACAGATACGCAGTATTTT
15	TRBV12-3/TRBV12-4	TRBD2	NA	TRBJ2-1	CASSLSGGPHNEQFF	TGTGCCAGCAGTTTATCGGGGGGGCCGCACAATGAGCAGTTCTTC
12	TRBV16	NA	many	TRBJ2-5	CASSQSGETQYF	TGTGCCAGCAGCCAATCCGGGGAGACCCAGTACTTC
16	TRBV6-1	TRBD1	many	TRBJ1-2	CASSGTGKRTNYGYTF	TGTGCCAGCAGCGGGACAGGGAAAAGGACTAACTATGGCTACACCTTC
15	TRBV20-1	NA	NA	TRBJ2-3	CSARDGIVVTDTQYF	TGCAGTGCTAGAGATGGTATCGTGGTAACGGATACGCAGTATTTT
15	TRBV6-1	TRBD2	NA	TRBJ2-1	CASKGLAGGVGEQFF	TGTGCCAGCAAGGGACTAGCGGGGGGGGTCGGTGAGCAGTTCTTC
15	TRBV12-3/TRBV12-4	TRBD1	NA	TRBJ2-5	CASSLGTGRQETQYF	TGTGCCAGCAGTTTGGGGACAGGGCGACAAGAGACCCAGTACTTC
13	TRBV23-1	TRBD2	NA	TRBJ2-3	CASCVGGTDTQYF	TGCGCCAGTTGCGTGGGGGGGACAGATACGCAGTATTTT
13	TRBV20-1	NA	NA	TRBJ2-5	CGTLEPFQETQYF	TGCGGTACTCTTGAACCCTTCCAAGAGACCCAGTACTTC
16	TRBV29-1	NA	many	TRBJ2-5	CSVLQWASEQQETQYF	TGCAGCGTGCTCCAGTGGGCTAGCGAGCAGCAAGAGACCCAGTACTTC
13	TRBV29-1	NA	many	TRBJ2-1	CSVVPISYNEQFF	TGCAGCGTTGTTCCTATTTCCTACAATGAGCAGTTCTTC
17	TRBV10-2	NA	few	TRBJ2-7	CASSEIRSYGNSYEQYF	TGCGCCAGCAGTGAGATAAGATCTTACGGTAATTCCTACGAGCAGTACTTC
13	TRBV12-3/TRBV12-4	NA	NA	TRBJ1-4	CASSLEGNEKLFF	TGTGCCAGCAGTTTGGAGGGGAATGAAAAACTGTTTTTT
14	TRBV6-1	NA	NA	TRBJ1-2	CASSRSEMGYGYTF	TGTGCCAGCAGTCGCTCTGAGATGGGCTATGGCTACACCTTC
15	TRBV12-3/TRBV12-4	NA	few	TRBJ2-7	CASSLQAGSSYEQYF	TGTGCCAGCAGTTTGCAAGCGGGTAGCTCCTACGAGCAGTACTTC
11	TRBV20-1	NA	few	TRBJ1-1	CSATGTSEAFF	TGCAGTGCTACGGGGACGAGTGAAGCTTTCTTT
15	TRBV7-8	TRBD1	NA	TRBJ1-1	CASSSGQGAVEGAFF	TGTGCCAGCAGCTCGGGACAGGGGGCAGTTGAGGGAGCTTTCTTT
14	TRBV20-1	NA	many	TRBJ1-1	CSARFGTQNTEAFF	TGCAGTGCTCGGTTCGGGACTCAGAACACTGAAGCTTTCTTT
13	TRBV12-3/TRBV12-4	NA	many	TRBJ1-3	CATSSFSGNTIYF	TGTGCCACCTCGTCCTTCTCTGGAAACACCATATATTTT
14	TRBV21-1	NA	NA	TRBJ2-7	CASSRSSQGYEQYF	TGTGCCAGCAGCAGGTCGTCACAGGGTTACGAGCAGTACTTC
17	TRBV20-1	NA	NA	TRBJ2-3	CSASPLGAGARTDTQYF	TGCAGTGCTAGTCCCCTGGGGGCGGGAGCCCGCACAGATACGCAGTATTTT
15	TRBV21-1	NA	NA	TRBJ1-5	CASSKVAQRGQAQHF	TGTGCCAGCAGCAAAGTGGCCCAAAGGGGACAGGCCCAGCATTTT
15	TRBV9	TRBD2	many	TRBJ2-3	CASSANPTSADTQYF	TGTGCCAGCAGCGCCAACCCCACTAGCGCAGATACGCAGTATTTT
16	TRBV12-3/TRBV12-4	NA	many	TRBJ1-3	CASSSLWLDGGNTIYF	TGTGCCAGCAGTTCCCTCTGGTTAGATGGGGGAAACACCATATATTTT
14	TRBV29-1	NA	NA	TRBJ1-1	CSVDLDTLNTEAFF	TGCAGCGTTGATCTGGACACCCTGAACACTGAAGCTTTCTTT
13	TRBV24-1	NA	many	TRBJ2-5	CATSDGGDETQYF	TGTGCCACCAGTGATGGGGGAGATGAGACCCAGTACTTC
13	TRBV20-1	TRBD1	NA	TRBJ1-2	CSANPGTGRGYTF	TGCAGTGCAAATCCCGGGACAGGGAGAGGCTACACCTTC